Each of the 32 T cell receptor beta chains below was sequenced from the same sample in a study of blood T cell repertoires in COVID-19. Sequenced by immunoSEQ multiplex PCR; TCRdb stores in-frame clones only, minus some. The table shows 290,000 or so clones, with 75% to 90% occurring only once. The specimen sequenced was peripheral blood. The source of these receptors is a young man with active or convalescent COVID-19.

V usage is TRBV6-1 and J usage is TRBJ1-2, with TRBD1 matching 7 bases. The V segment lost 4 bases and the J segment 7 bases; nucleotides outside the gene matches: 15. Per the germline V gene, CDR1 is MNHNS and CDR2 is SASEGT. CDR3 length: 16 amino acids. The CDR3 protein is CASSGRQGSLIGGYTF. The CDR3 region has the DNA TGTGCCAGCAGTGGTCGACAGGGATCGTTGATAGGTGGCTACACCTTC.

The chain recombines TRBV18 with TRBJ1-1; 11 bases fit TRBD1. Germline V lookup: CDR1 KGHSH, CDR2 LQKENI. The CDR3 runs to 15 residues. V dropped 4 bases and J dropped 1; count of bases not matched to a gene: 2. The CDR3 region is CASSQDRGRNTEAFF. In nucleotides, the CDR3 is TGTGCCAGCTCACAGGACAGGGGGCGGAACACTGAAGCTTTCTTT.

The gene calls are TRBV27 and TRBJ1-6, with D possibly being TRBD1 (5 bases). The germline V gene encodes CDR1 MNHEY and CDR2 SMNVEV (reference sequence). The length of the CDR3 is 15 residues. Deletions cut 3 bases from V and 13 bases from J, with 19 bases between. CDR3 nucleotide sequence: TGTGCCAGCAGTTTCCTCACATGGGGCCGCTATCCCCTCCACTTT. It yields the protein CASSFLTWGRYPLHF.

The genes are TRBV15 and TRBJ2-1; 7 bases are a match to TRBD2. This CDR3 region has 18 residues. The germline V gene has CDR1 LNHNV and CDR2 YYDKDF (reference sequence). Trimming cost V 0 bases and J 4 bases; bases outside gene matches: 12. The CDR3 DNA follows: TGTGCCACCAGCAGAGATGAACTGTTGACTAGCAGATACAATGAGCAGTTCTTC. Its translation: CATSRDELLTSRYNEQFF.

The J gene is TRBJ2-3, the V gene TRBV2; D call uncertain. V gave up 7 bases and J gave up 1 base, with 9 bases separating them. The CDR3 length is 13 residues. Germline loops: CDR1 SNHLY, CDR2 FYNNEI. CDR3 residues: CASTAFGTDTQYF. The CDR3 nucleotides are TGTGCCAGCACTGCGTTTGGCACAGATACGCAGTATTTT.

V is TRBV15 and J is TRBJ1-2; 9 nucleotides line up with TRBD1. V was clipped by 4 bases and J by 2 bases; unmatched bases: 5. This CDR3 has 15 amino acids. Germline CDR1 is LNHNV and CDR2 is YYDKDF (reference sequence). The CDR3 region has the DNA TGTGCCACCAGCACCGACAGGGGGAGAAACTATGGCTACACCTTC. Protein sequence: CATSTDRGRNYGYTF.

The chain uses TRBV6-4 and TRBJ2-3; TRBD1 aligns across 12 bases. Per the germline V gene, CDR1 is MRHNA and CDR2 is SNTAGT. CDR3 length: 15 amino acids. V lost 6 bases and J lost 1; bases outside the gene matches: 2. The CDR3 region has the DNA TGTGCCAGCAGCGGGACAGGGGGCGGCACAGATACGCAGTATTTT. Its translation: CASSGTGGGTDTQYF.

This chain uses TRBV29-1 with TRBJ1-3; D call uncertain. CDR1 and CDR2 from the germline V gene are SQVTM and ANQGSEA. V was cut by 6 bases and J by 0 bases, with 9 bases left in between. CDR3 length equals 13 residues. The CDR3 bases are TGCAGCGTCGCGGAGAGCTCTGGAAACACCATATATTTT. This translates into CSVAESSGNTIYF. Based on the CDR3 plus reference TRBV29-1 and TRBJ1-3, the full variable domain is SAVISQKPSRDICQRGTSLTIQCQVDSQVTMMFWYRQQPGQSLTLIATANQGSEATYESGFVIDKFPISRPNLTFSTLTVSNMSPEDSSIYLCSVAESSGNTIYFGEGSWLTVV.

The chain employs TRBV10-2 and TRBJ2-3; D not resolved. Between the trimmed V and J ends, which lost 6 bases and 2 bases, there was a span of 12 bases. CDR1 is WSHSY, CDR2 SAAADI, per germline. The CDR3 length is 14 residues. For the CDR3, the DNA is TGCGCCAGCAGGGCCCTGCTTGACACAGATACGCAGTATTTT. This codes for CASRALLDTDTQYF.

The sample holds a few counts of this clone. The J gene is TRBJ2-2, the V gene TRBV7-9; maybe TRBD2 (7 bases). Per germline, CDR1 SEHNR and CDR2 FQNEAQ (reference sequence). The V end lost 3 bases, the J end lost 4 bases, and 9 bases lay between the germline ends. The CDR3 covers 14 residues. CDR3 nucleotides: TGTGCCAGCAGCTTCGGGGGGCTCACCGGGGAGCTGTTTTTT. It yields the protein CASSFGGLTGELFF.

CDR3 in DNA: TGTGCCACCAGTGATACCGGGACTAGCGAATACAATGAGCAGTTCTTC. It encodes CATSDTGTSEYNEQFF. V and J are TRBV24-1 and TRBJ2-1; TRBD2 agrees at 10 bases. Germline V gene data show CDR1 as KGHDR and CDR2 as SFDVKD. This CDR3 comprises 16 residues. Trimming cost V 3 bases and J 4 bases; bases outside gene matches: 5.

The CDR3 DNA reads TGTGCCAGTGAAACCGGGTCGAAAATCCCCTCCTACGAGCAGTACTTC. Translation: CASETGSKIPSYEQYF. The J gene is TRBJ2-7, the V gene TRBV19; unclear D gene. The length of the CDR3 is 16 residues. V was clipped by 8 bases and J by 0 bases, with 20 bases between them. Germline assignment: CDR1 LNHDA and CDR2 SQIVND (reference sequence).

Written as DNA, the CDR3 is TGTGCCAGCAGCGAAAGGGCGGGGTTTGAGCAGTACTTC. Translation: CASSERAGFEQYF. This chain connects TRBV3-1 (or the pseudogene TRBV3-2) to TRBJ2-7; TRBD2 is a possible D gene (6 bases). The ends were cut back, 5 bases at V and 7 bases at J, with 15 bases in the middle. CDR1 is LGHDT and CDR2 is YNNKEL in the germline V gene (reference sequence). This CDR3 spans 13 amino acids.

This sequence joins TRBV5-1 and TRBJ1-2, with 9 bases lining up with TRBD1. With V trimmed by 3 bases and J by 7 bases, 10 bases remained unmatched. The CDR3 has 15 residues. The germline gives CDR1 SGHRS, CDR2 YFSETQ. This chain's CDR3 is CASSSLGQGYFGYTF. The CDR3, as DNA: TGCGCCAGCAGCTCCTTGGGACAGGGATACTTTGGCTACACCTTC.

The rearrangement joins TRBV6-1 to TRBJ2-3; 12 nucleotides align to TRBD2. The CDR3 spans 17 residues. Germline lookup yields CDR1 MNHNS and CDR2 SASEGT. V shed 0 bases and J 4 bases; nucleotides not matched to a gene: 5. CDR3 DNA sequence: TGTGCCAGCAGTGAAGCTCCGACTAGCGGGAGCGCAGATACGCAGTATTTT. Amino acid sequence: CASSEAPTSGSADTQYF.

The chain recombines TRBV5-4 with TRBJ2-7, with a possible D match to TRBD2 (5 bases). With 1 base removed from V and 3 bases from J, the gap between germline ends came to 17 bases. Germline-derived CDR1 and CDR2 are SGHNT and YYREEE (reference sequence). The CDR3 has 16 residues. CDR3 nucleotides: TGTGCCAGCAGCTTGTTTAGCGAGCCCCCCCTCTACGAGCAGTACTTC. Translated: CASSLFSEPPLYEQYF.

V gene TRBV7-9 combines with J gene TRBJ1-2; D gene uncertain. V lost 1 base and J 7 bases, leaving 16 bases between the germline ends. Looked up from germline, CDR1 is SEHNR and CDR2 is FQNEAQ (reference sequence). CDR3 length: 15 amino acids. CDR3 residues: CASSLVGDSPRGYTF. In DNA, the CDR3 is TGTGCCAGCAGCTTAGTCGGAGATAGTCCTCGTGGCTACACCTTC. The full variable domain, with the rest looked up from reference TRBV7-9 and TRBJ1-2, is DTGVSQNPRHKITKRGQNVTFRCDPISEHNRLYWYRQTLGQGPEFLTYFQNEAQLEKSRLLSDRFSAERPKGSFSTLEIQRTEQGDSAMYLCASSLVGDSPRGYTFGSGTRLTVV.

This chain connects TRBV4-2 to TRBJ1-2; possible D gene TRBD1, 5 bases. The length of the CDR3 is 15 residues. V lost 6 bases to trimming and J lost 0 bases, with 14 bases between them. Germline CDR1 LGHNA, CDR2 YNFKEQ. CDR3: CASRGRERANYGYTF. CDR3 in DNA: TGTGCCAGCAGGGGCAGGGAAAGGGCTAACTATGGCTACACCTTC.

The V gene is TRBV5-1, the J gene TRBJ1-4; perhaps TRBD1 as D (6 bases). V gave up 0 bases and J gave up 6 bases, with 9 bases separating them. The germline gives CDR1 SGHRS, CDR2 YFSETQ. The CDR3 spans 14 residues. The chain's CDR3 is CASSLVAGDEKLFF. The CDR3 nucleotides read TGCGCCAGCAGCTTGGTGGCAGGGGATGAAAAACTGTTTTTT.

The chain recombines TRBV29-1 with TRBJ1-5; 8 nucleotides align to TRBD1. The CDR3 is 12 amino acids. Germline loops: CDR1 SQVTM, CDR2 ANQGSEA. Unmatched junction bases numbered 1, after V lost 4 bases and J lost 5 bases. Written as DNA, the CDR3 is TGCAGCGTTGCACAGGGGGATCAGCCCCAGCATTTT. Its translation is CSVAQGDQPQHF.

The rearrangement uses TRBV10-3 and TRBJ1-1; perhaps TRBD1 as D (6 bases). The CDR3 is made up of 15 amino acids. Trimming cost V 4 bases and J 1 base, with 13 bases left between them. The germline V gene encodes CDR1 ENHRY and CDR2 SYGVKD. DNA of the CDR3: TGTGCCATCAGTGGTCTGGGGGCCAAGAACACTGAAGCTTTCTTT. Protein: CAISGLGAKNTEAFF.

The CDR3 coding sequence is TGTGCCAGCAGCCGGAGGGACCCAACTAATGAAAAACTGTTTTTT. Its protein is CASSRRDPTNEKLFF. The gene calls are TRBV13 and TRBJ1-4; D is perhaps TRBD1 (5 bases). This CDR3 spans 15 amino acids. Germline V gives CDR1 PRHDT, CDR2 FYEKMQ (reference sequence). Trimming cost V 5 bases and J 0 bases, with 10 bases left between them.

This chain uses TRBV7-9 with TRBJ1-1, with 8 bases matching TRBD1. Losses at the gene ends were 2 bases for V and 11 bases for J; bases not matched to a gene: 10. CDR3 length: 14 residues. Looked up from germline, CDR1 is SEHNR and CDR2 is FQNEAQ (reference sequence). Here the CDR3 reads CASSLTLRTGMAFF. The CDR3 DNA sequence: TGTGCCAGCAGCTTAACATTGCGGACAGGGATGGCTTTCTTT.

This chain links TRBV5-4 with TRBJ2-1, with a possible D match to TRBD1 (5 bases). From germline, CDR1 is SGHNT and CDR2 YYREEE (reference sequence). The V and J ends lost 4 bases and 3 bases respectively, with 11 bases between them. The CDR3 totals 14 residues. In DNA form, the CDR3 reads TGTGCCAGCAGCCCCACGACAGTCTACAATGAGCAGTTCTTC. Amino acid sequence: CASSPTTVYNEQFF.

The chain is built from TRBV5-5 and TRBJ1-1; D gene unclear. CDR3 length equals 12 residues. V was shortened by 4 bases and J by 10 bases, with 14 bases between the two germline ends. Germline values: CDR1 SGHKS, CDR2 YYEKEE (reference sequence). This CDR3 is CASSHILEAAFF. The CDR3 nucleotides are TGTGCCAGCAGCCATATACTAGAGGCAGCTTTCTTT.

CDR3: CASSLALTGPSYEQYF. The DNA for the CDR3 is TGTGCCAGCAGCTTAGCCCTAACAGGGCCCTCCTACGAGCAGTACTTC. V gene TRBV7-2 combines with J gene TRBJ2-7, with a tentative D call TRBD1 (6 bases). Trimming removed 0 bases from V and 0 bases from J, with 12 bases in between. The germline gives CDR1 SGHTA, CDR2 FQGNSA. The CDR3 is 16 residues long.

V usage is TRBV28 and J usage is TRBJ2-3, with D possibly being TRBD1 (5 bases). V was pared by 2 bases and J by 2 bases, with 17 bases between. The length of the CDR3 is 17 residues. Germline CDR1 MDHEN, CDR2 SYDVKM. This CDR3 reads CASSLPRVDTATDTQYF. CDR3 sequence (DNA): TGTGCCAGCAGTTTACCCAGGGTGGATACCGCCACAGATACGCAGTATTTT.

V is TRBV2 and J is TRBJ2-7; possible D gene TRBD2, 6 bases. V gave up 6 bases and J gave up 3 bases, with 12 bases separating them. The CDR3 spans 13 residues. Germline V gene lookup returns CDR1 SNHLY and CDR2 FYNNEI. CDR3 in amino acids: CASSLAFGYEQYF. Written as DNA, the CDR3 is TGTGCCAGCAGCCTAGCGTTCGGCTACGAGCAGTACTTC.

The chain has TRBV5-1 and TRBJ2-5, with 9 bases matching TRBD1. Looked up from germline, CDR1 is SGHRS and CDR2 is YFSETQ. The CDR3 is 17 amino acids. J lost 5 bases, V lost 0 bases, and 11 bases had no gene match. The DNA for the CDR3 is TGCGCCAGCAGCTTGGGGCGGTTGGGACAGGGTAAGGAGACCCAGTACTTC. Translated, it gives CASSLGRLGQGKETQYF. The variable domain in full, with the rest retrieved from reference TRBV5-1 and TRBJ2-5, is KAGVTQTPRYLIKTRGQQVTLSCSPISGHRSVSWYQQTPGQGLQFLFEYFSETQRNKGNFPGRFSGRQFSNSRSEMNVSTLELGDSALYLCASSLGRLGQGKETQYFGPGTRLLVL.

The rearrangement uses TRBV6-5 and TRBJ1-4; a possible D gene is TRBD1 (5 bases). Germline V gene data show CDR1 as MNHEY and CDR2 as SVGAGI. The CDR3 is made up of 15 amino acids. V lost 4 bases, J lost 7 bases, and 16 bases lay in between. CDR3 nucleotide sequence: TGTGCCAGCAGTTCCCACCAGGGATTGTTTGAAAAACTGTTTTTT. This sequence encodes CASSSHQGLFEKLFF.

The rearrangement uses TRBV18 and TRBJ2-7; 8 bases map to TRBD1. The germline V gene has CDR1 KGHSH and CDR2 LQKENI. V was pared by 2 bases and J by 3 bases, with 3 bases of the junction left unmatched. The CDR3 covers 14 residues. CDR3 sequence (DNA): TGTGCCAGCTCACCATTGGGACAGGACTACGAGCAGTACTTC. This encodes CASSPLGQDYEQYF.

Notes on this clone: This CDR3 is also generated by other DNA sequences in the sample. This chain connects TRBV5-1 to TRBJ2-7; D ambiguous. Trimming took off 3 bases at V and 4 bases at J, with 8 bases between the two ends. In germline, CDR1 is SGHRS, CDR2 YFSETQ. The CDR3 runs 12 residues. For the CDR3, the DNA is TGCGCCAGCAGCTCCGACTCATACGAGCAGTACTTC. This encodes CASSSDSYEQYF.